Below, 28 T cell receptor beta chains from the same sample are listed, as sequenced in a study of blood T cell repertoires in COVID-19. Here immunoSEQ multiplex PCR was the method, and the copy in TCRdb shows in-frame clones only, minus some. This table has about 330,000 clones, around four fifths appearing once. Sequencing was performed on peripheral blood. The receptors here all came from a woman in her 50s with acute or convalescent COVID-19.

This clone was picked up a small number of times. V is TRBV5-1 and J is TRBJ1-1; the D gene is possibly TRBD1 (5 bases). The germline CDR1 and CDR2 sequences are SGHRS and YFSETQ. The CDR3 sequence is 17 residues long. Trimming cost V 4 bases and J 5 bases, with 24 bases left between them. This CDR3 is CASSNGGLRGVETEAFF. CDR3 nucleotides: TGCGCCAGCAGCAATGGCGGACTACGGGGGGTGGAGACTGAAGCTTTCTTT. Variable domain in full (rest from reference TRBV5-1 and TRBJ1-1): KAGVTQTPRYLIKTRGQQVTLSCSPISGHRSVSWYQQTPGQGLQFLFEYFSETQRNKGNFPGRFSGRQFSNSRSEMNVSTLELGDSALYLCASSNGGLRGVETEAFFGQGTRLTVV.

This chain joins TRBV19 and TRBJ1-5; weak D call: TRBD1 (6 bases). CDR3 length: 15 amino acids. V was shortened by 3 bases and J by 3 bases, with 12 bases between the two germline ends. CDR1 LNHDA and CDR2 SQIVND come from the germline V gene (reference sequence). DNA for the CDR3: TGTGCCAGTAGTATGCAGGCAGGGGACAATCAGCCCCAGCATTTT. Translation gives CASSMQAGDNQPQHF.

The chain carries TRBV6-2 or TRBV6-3 and TRBJ2-2, with a weak D call TRBD2 (6 bases). Germline assignment: CDR1 MNHEY and CDR2 SVGEGT. Trimming took 8 bases from V and 3 from J, leaving 13 bases between them. CDR3 length equals 14 residues. This chain's CDR3 is CASCRGTDTGELFF. CDR3 DNA: TGTGCCAGCTGCCGCGGGACGGACACCGGGGAGCTGTTTTTT.

This clone was seen a single time. The chain carries TRBV7-2 and TRBJ2-3; 9 bases agree with TRBD2. CDR1 and CDR2 from the germline V gene are SGHTA and FQGNSA. This CDR3 has 15 residues. V gave up 2 bases and J gave up 6 bases; unmatched junction bases: 6. The chain's CDR3 is CASSLMGLATDTQYF. DNA for the CDR3: TGTGCCAGCAGCTTAATGGGACTAGCAACCGATACGCAGTATTTT.

In DNA, the CDR3 is TGTGCCAGTTGTTATAGCAATCAGCCCCAGCATTTT. Encoded protein: CASCYSNQPQHF. The chain is built from TRBV19 and TRBJ1-5; D remains unclear. The V end was cut by 8 bases, the J end by 0 bases, with 5 bases between. Germline CDR1 and CDR2: LNHDA and SQIVND (reference sequence). CDR3 length equals 12 residues.

J is TRBJ2-2 and V is TRBV7-3; 14 bases fit TRBD2. CDR1 and CDR2 from the germline V gene are SGHTA and FQGTGA. The CDR3 runs to 16 residues. V lost 5 bases and J lost 5; bases outside the gene matches: 4. The CDR3: CASSPGLAGATGELFF. CDR3 nucleotide sequence: TGTGCCAGCAGCCCGGGACTAGCGGGAGCTACCGGGGAGCTGTTTTTT.

This clone was counted a few times. This chain uses TRBV25-1 with TRBJ1-1; TRBD1 aligns across 11 bases. CDR1 MGHDK and CDR2 SYGVNS come from the germline V gene. J lost 5 bases, V lost 3 bases, and 5 bases had no gene match. The CDR3 extends over 15 amino acids. CDR3 loop: CASSDWTGGLTEAFF. CDR3 nucleotide sequence: TGTGCCAGCAGTGACTGGACAGGGGGCTTAACTGAAGCTTTCTTT.

As to this clone: This specimen includes other DNA sequences encoding the same CDR3. The chain has TRBV10-3 and TRBJ1-1; the D is unclear. Trimming stripped 0 bases from V and 3 bases from J, with 5 bases between. There are 13 residues in the CDR3. Germline V gene lookup returns CDR1 ENHRY and CDR2 SYGVKD. CDR3 loop: CAISESSDTEAFF. For the CDR3, the DNA is TGTGCCATCAGTGAGTCCAGTGACACTGAAGCTTTCTTT.

The chain recombines TRBV13 with TRBJ1-5, with TRBD1 matching over 10 bases. The V gene end was trimmed by 5 bases and the J gene end by 2 bases; junction bases not matched to a gene: 6. Germline CDR1 PRHDT, CDR2 FYEKMQ (reference sequence). This CDR3 spans 16 amino acids. CDR3 residues: CASSLRQGAGNQPQHF. CDR3 nucleotide sequence: TGTGCCAGCAGCCTCAGACAGGGGGCCGGCAATCAGCCCCAGCATTTT. The variable domain in full, with the rest retrieved from reference TRBV13 and TRBJ1-5, is AAGVIQSPRHLIKEKRETATLKCYPIPRHDTVYWYQQGPGQDPQFLISFYEKMQSDKGSIPDRFSAQQFSDYHSELNMSSLELGDSALYFCASSLRQGAGNQPQHFGDGTRLSIL.

The chain is built from TRBV28 and TRBJ2-7, with 10 positions matching TRBD1. Germline CDR1 is MDHEN and CDR2 is SYDVKM. J gave up 7 bases and V 6 bases, and 9 bases lay outside the gene matches. The CDR3 length is 14 residues. The CDR3 DNA sequence: TGTGCCAGCAGCGGGACAGGGGAACTCCGGGAGCAGTACTTC. Translating gives CASSGTGELREQYF.

The chain employs TRBV27 and TRBJ2-7; 7 positions agree with TRBD2. CDR3 length: 18 residues. Germline trimming cut 0 bases from V and 4 bases from J; bases unmatched to any gene: 15. The V gene's germline CDR1 is MNHEY and CDR2 SMNVEV (reference sequence). CDR3 bases: TGTGCCAGCAGTTTATCTTCCCTTGGGGGGGGTCGGGTATACGAGCAGTACTTC. Translating gives CASSLSSLGGGRVYEQYF.

CDR3 in amino acids: CASRTGGFTGELFF. CDR3 nucleotide sequence: TGTGCCAGCAGGACAGGGGGCTTTACCGGGGAGCTGTTTTTT. The rearrangement uses TRBV6-5 and TRBJ2-2, with TRBD1 identical over 10 bases. The CDR3 length is 14 residues. CDR1 is MNHEY, CDR2 SVGAGI, per germline. Trimming at V came to 6 bases and at J to 5 bases, leaving 3 bases not matched to a gene.

J is TRBJ2-1 and V is TRBV4-1, with D possibly matching TRBD2 (6 bases). Trimming removed 4 bases from V and 10 bases from J, with 17 bases in between. This CDR3 has 14 residues. The V gene's germline CDR1 is MGHRA and CDR2 YSYEKL. CDR3 amino acids: CASSPGLLDGEQFF. The CDR3 coding sequence is TGCGCCAGCAGCCCGGGACTCCTTGATGGCGAGCAGTTCTTC.

The genes are TRBV2 and TRBJ2-7; maybe TRBD1 (6 bases). The V end was cut by 3 bases, the J end by 3 bases, with 9 bases between. There are 13 residues in the CDR3. Germline V gives CDR1 SNHLY, CDR2 FYNNEI. DNA of the CDR3: TGTGCCAGCAGTGAGGGGGCCCGCTACGAGCAGTACGTC. Encoded protein: CASSEGARYEQYV.

The genes are TRBV7-9 and TRBJ1-2; 9 bases match TRBD1. With 3 bases clipped from V and 8 bases from J, the junction kept 7 bases outside the gene matches. Germline V CDR1 and CDR2: SEHNR, FQNEAQ (reference sequence). This CDR3 contains 14 residues. The DNA for the CDR3 is TGTGCCAGCAGCTTCCCGGACAGGGGCCAAGGCTACACCTTC. Amino acid sequence: CASSFPDRGQGYTF.

The chain combines TRBV30 with TRBJ1-2, with D perhaps TRBD1 (6 bases). Looked up from germline, CDR1 is GTSNPN and CDR2 is SVGIG (reference sequence). Trimming removed 5 bases at V and 7 bases at J, with 14 bases between. CDR3 length equals 12 residues. The CDR3 protein is CAWVRGTGGYTF. CDR3 DNA: TGTGCCTGGGTTAGGGGGACGGGTGGCTACACCTTC.

The J gene is TRBJ1-1, the V gene TRBV10-3; D gene ambiguous. Trimming cost V 6 bases and J 6 bases, with 14 bases left between them. The CDR3 contains 13 residues. Germline loops: CDR1 ENHRY, CDR2 SYGVKD. The CDR3 DNA follows: TGTGCCATCAGCGAAAGCTTGGGAGCTGAAGCTTTCTTT. This sequence encodes CAISESLGAEAFF.

The chain couples TRBV29-1 to TRBJ1-1; D might be TRBD1 (5 bases). This CDR3 has 12 amino acids. The V and J ends lost 6 bases and 6 bases respectively, with 14 bases between them. Per germline, CDR1 SQVTM and CDR2 ANQGSEA. CDR3 region: CSVLTGEAEAFF. The CDR3 region has the DNA TGCAGCGTCTTGACGGGGGAAGCTGAAGCTTTCTTT. The whole variable domain, remainder taken from reference TRBV29-1 and TRBJ1-1, is SAVISQKPSRDICQRGTSLTIQCQVDSQVTMMFWYRQQPGQSLTLIATANQGSEATYESGFVIDKFPISRPNLTFSTLTVSNMSPEDSSIYLCSVLTGEAEAFFGQGTRLTVV.

In the case of this clone: The sample holds other DNA sequences that translate to the same CDR3. The rearrangement links TRBV25-1 to TRBJ1-3; D gene uncertain. The CDR3 contains 14 residues. V was trimmed by 3 bases and J by 0 bases, leaving 6 bases between them. The germline V gene encodes CDR1 MGHDK and CDR2 SYGVNS. The chain's CDR3 is CASSDSISGNTIYF. For the CDR3, the DNA is TGTGCCAGCAGTGATTCAATCTCTGGAAACACCATATATTTT.

V is TRBV11-3 and J is TRBJ2-7; possibly TRBD1 for D (6 bases). V lost 8 bases and J 3 bases, leaving 14 bases between the germline ends. The CDR3 has 13 amino acids. Germline-derived CDR1 and CDR2 are SGHNT and YENEEA. CDR3: CASAQGRFYEQYF. CDR3 nucleotide sequence: TGTGCCAGCGCCCAGGGGCGCTTCTACGAGCAGTACTTC.

The chain recombines TRBV30 with TRBJ1-3; no firm D call. The CDR3 contains 13 residues. CDR1 and CDR2 (germline): GTSNPN, SVGIG (reference sequence). V was pared by 0 bases and J by 8 bases, with 11 bases between. CDR3 protein: CAWSVARQDTIYF. DNA of the CDR3: TGTGCCTGGAGTGTGGCCCGCCAAGACACCATATATTTT.

The chain employs TRBV5-1 and TRBJ2-3, with a weak D call TRBD2 (6 bases). This CDR3 is 16 amino acids long. V was shortened by 4 bases and J by 7 bases, with 22 bases between the two germline ends. In germline, CDR1 is SGHRS, CDR2 YFSETQ. CDR3 coding DNA: TGCGCCAGCAGCCCCGGGAGACTAATTGAGGGATATACGCAGTATTTT. It codes for CASSPGRLIEGYTQYF.

The chain couples TRBV10-3 to TRBJ1-2; D is unclear. The CDR3 contains 12 residues. Trimming pared 4 bases from V and 7 bases from J, leaving 10 bases between. The germline CDR1 and CDR2 sequences are ENHRY and SYGVKD. For the CDR3, the DNA is TGTGCCATCAGTGCCCCGGAGGGTGGCTACACCTTC. Translation gives CAISAPEGGYTF.

This clone was detected a few times. The gene calls are TRBV30 and TRBJ2-1; 7 bases map to TRBD2. Unmatched junction bases numbered 7, after V lost 5 bases and J lost 6 bases. CDR3 size: 13 residues. CDR1 is GTSNPN, CDR2 SVGIG, per germline (reference sequence). The CDR3 is CAWASGNINEQFF. The DNA for the CDR3 is TGTGCCTGGGCCAGCGGGAATATCAATGAGCAGTTCTTC.

This clone was seen more than once but under ten times. The chain uses TRBV7-9 and TRBJ1-4; possible D gene TRBD1, 6 bases. V shed 5 bases and J shed 4 bases, with 14 bases lying between them. Per the germline V gene, CDR1 is SEHNR and CDR2 is FQNEAQ (reference sequence). The CDR3 spans 15 residues. The CDR3, as DNA: TGTGCCAGCAGCATATACAGGGAACTTAATGAAAAACTGTTTTTT. Protein sequence: CASSIYRELNEKLFF.

The genes are TRBV3-1 (or the pseudogene TRBV3-2) and TRBJ2-5; weak D call: TRBD2 (5 bases). Trimming stripped 0 bases from V and 5 bases from J, with 13 bases between. Germline CDR1 LGHDT, CDR2 YNNKEL (reference sequence). This CDR3 has 15 residues. In DNA, the CDR3 is TGTGCCAGCAGCCAAGATTCGGGCACGGGGGAGACCCAGTACTTC. The encoded protein is CASSQDSGTGETQYF.

The chain couples TRBV7-3 to TRBJ2-7; 10 bases match TRBD1. Trimming cost V 0 bases and J 7 bases; bases outside gene matches: 0. Germline-derived CDR1 and CDR2 are SGHTA and FQGTGA. The CDR3 length is 13 residues. As DNA, the CDR3 is TGTGCCAGCAGCTTAACGGGACAGGGGGAGCAGTACTTC. Protein: CASSLTGQGEQYF.

J is TRBJ2-5 and V is TRBV10-3; 7 bases are a match to TRBD1. J lost 8 bases, V lost 9 bases, and 15 bases had no gene match. CDR3 length equals 14 residues. The germline V gene has CDR1 ENHRY and CDR2 SYGVKD. DNA for the CDR3: TGTGCCATTAAACCCGGGACAGATGTAGGAACCCAGTACTTC. It is translated as CAIKPGTDVGTQYF.